This T cell receptor beta chain emerged from a study of T cells in Graves' hyperthyroidism and ophthalmopathy. Study details: Once the initial diagnosis was made, peripheral blood was obtained before any treatment.

This clonotype was counted only a few times. TCR beta CDR3 regions were amplified from RNA transcripts. Initially, a first-round RT-PCR of the TCR CDR3 employed the HTBI primer set. TCRdb reanalysed the multiplex PCR reads using MiXCR and keeps one entry per CDR3 protein. The sample has about 590,000 distinct CDR3 sequences; 15% to 19% are singletons. Germline loops: CDR1 SGHRS, CDR2 YFSETQ. The V and J ends lost 1 base and 3 bases respectively, with 7 bases between them. CDR3 length: 14 amino acids. This receptor was obtained from a woman between 25 and 40 years old with Graves' hyperthyroidism. The chain recombines TRBV5-1 with TRBJ2-2; no reliable D call. What was sequenced was blood. DNA for the CDR3: TGCGCCAGCAGCTTGATGACGGACACCGGGGAGCTGTTTTTT. Translated: CASSLMTDTGELFF.